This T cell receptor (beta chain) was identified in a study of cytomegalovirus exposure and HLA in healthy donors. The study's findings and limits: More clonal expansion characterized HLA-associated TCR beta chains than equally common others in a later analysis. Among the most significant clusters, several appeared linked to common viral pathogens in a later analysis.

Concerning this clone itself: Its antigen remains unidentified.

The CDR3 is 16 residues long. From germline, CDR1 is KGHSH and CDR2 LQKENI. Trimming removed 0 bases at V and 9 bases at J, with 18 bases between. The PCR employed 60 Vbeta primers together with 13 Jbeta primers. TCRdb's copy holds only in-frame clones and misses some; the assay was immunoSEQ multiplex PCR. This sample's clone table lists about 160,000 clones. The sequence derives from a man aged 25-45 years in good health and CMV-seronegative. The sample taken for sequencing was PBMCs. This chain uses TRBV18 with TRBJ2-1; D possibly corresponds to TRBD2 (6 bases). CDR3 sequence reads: CASSPPSRYAEGEQFF. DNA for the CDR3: TGTGCCAGCTCACCACCATCTAGGTACGCGGAGGGTGAGCAGTTCTTC.